This T cell receptor (beta chain) was sequenced in a study of beta chain features in type 1 diabetes. Findings and limits, study-wide: All four CD4+ subsets from Type 1 diabetes patients carried moderately but significantly shorter TCRB CDR3s.

Reverse transcription of all isolated RNA meant that expressed TCRB transcripts were sequenced. Here immunoSEQ multiplex PCR was the method, and the copy in TCRdb shows in-frame clones only, minus some. The repertoire has 150,000 to 190,000 clones, about 9.3% of them found once; the top ten carry roughly 0.5%. This clone was seen a few times. Its antigen is as yet unknown. Via CD45RO/CCR7/CD25/CD127/CD95/CD27, cells of the CD4+ naive, central memory, regulatory and stem cell-like memory subsets were sorted. In all sorted populations, purity surpassed 98%. The CDR3 covers 11 residues. V gave up 4 bases and J gave up 9 bases, with 8 bases separating them. Germline assignment: CDR1 SGHNT and CDR2 YYREEE (reference sequence).

The TCR was taken from a man aged 30 to 39 with type 1 diabetes. The sample consisted of central memory CD4+ T cells from blood. The chain has TRBV5-4 and TRBJ1-5; D is unclear. The CDR3, as DNA: TGTGCCAGCAGCCCTACCTCGCCCCAGCATTTT. This sequence encodes CASSPTSPQHF. The variable domain in full, completed from reference TRBV5-4 and TRBJ1-5, reads ETGVTQSPTHLIKTRGQQVTLRCSSQSGHNTVSWYQQALGQGPQFIFQYYREEENGRGNFPPRFSGLQFPNYSSELNVNALELDDSALYLCASSPTSPQHFGDGTRLSIL.